Listed below are T cell receptor beta chains from one sample, sequenced in a study of cytomegalovirus exposure and HLA in healthy donors. Here immunoSEQ multiplex PCR was the method, and the copy in TCRdb shows in-frame clones only, minus some. The data contain fewer than 200,000 clones, 70% to 80% of them singletons. Sequencing input: PBMCs. The receptors here all came from a female donor in good health and CMV-seronegative. Both conserved end residues are part of each CDR3. D genes are given only for firm matches. Some rows have no size entry. The others give once, few or many, or a class for an expanded clone.

J gene	V gene	clone size	D gene	CDR3 protein	CDR3 DNA
TRBJ2-1	TRBV19	NA	TRBD1	CASRNYRDRNNEQFF	TGTGCCAGTAGAAACTACCGGGACAGAAACAATGAGCAGTTCTTC
TRBJ2-1	TRBV7-2	NA	NA	CASSLARGYNEQFF	TGTGCCAGCAGCCTAGCTCGCGGCTACAATGAGCAGTTCTTC
TRBJ2-7	TRBV4-3	few	NA	CASSQVHAESYEQYF	TGCGCCAGCAGCCAAGTCCACGCGGAGTCCTACGAGCAGTACTTC
TRBJ2-7	TRBV5-4	NA	TRBD2	CASSLGTSGRYEQYF	TGTGCCAGCAGCTTGGGGACTAGCGGGAGGTACGAGCAGTACTTC
TRBJ2-7	TRBV13	once	TRBD1	CASSPGLGQGYEQYF	TGTGCCAGCAGCCCCGGATTGGGACAGGGCTACGAGCAGTACTTC
TRBJ1-1	TRBV2	NA	NA	CASSENLGAMNTEAFF	TGTGCCAGCAGTGAAAATCTGGGGGCCATGAACACTGAAGCTTTCTTT
TRBJ2-3	TRBV9	NA	NA	CASSVDGDTDTQYF	TGTGCCAGCAGCGTAGACGGGGACACAGATACGCAGTATTTT
TRBJ2-5	TRBV10-3	NA	NA	CAISESDSGVRETQYF	TGTGCCATCAGTGAGTCGGATTCAGGTGTCCGTGAGACCCAGTACTTC
TRBJ1-2	TRBV29-1	NA	TRBD1	CSVPYRTGAGGYTF	TGCAGCGTTCCATATAGAACAGGGGCAGGGGGCTACACCTTC
TRBJ1-2	TRBV7-2	NA	TRBD1	CASSPAGQDGYGYTF	TGTGCCAGCAGCCCAGCCGGACAGGACGGCTATGGCTACACCTTC
TRBJ2-7	TRBV7-2	NA	NA	CASSRDSAGEQYF	TGTGCCAGCAGCAGGGACTCGGCGGGCGAGCAGTACTTC
TRBJ1-4	TRBV30	once	NA	CAWGGQNNEKLFF	TGTGCCTGGGGCGGGCAGAATAATGAAAAACTGTTTTTT
TRBJ1-1	TRBV20-1	NA	TRBD1	CRATGGSEAFF	TGCAGGGCTACAGGGGGTAGTGAAGCTTTCTTT
TRBJ1-5	TRBV12-2	once	NA	CASRSTGGNQPQHF	TGTGCAAGTCGCTCCACAGGGGGCAATCAGCCCCAGCATTTT
TRBJ2-5	TRBV30	NA	NA	CAWSHSPMQGETQYF	TGTGCCTGGAGTCACAGCCCAATGCAGGGGGAGACCCAGTACTTC
TRBJ2-5	TRBV9	NA	TRBD1	CASSASPGQGETQYF	TGTGCCAGCAGCGCCTCCCCGGGACAGGGTGAGACCCAGTACTTC
TRBJ1-1	TRBV9	once	TRBD1	CASSRQGLGTEAFF	TGTGCCAGCAGCAGACAGGGGTTGGGCACTGAAGCTTTCTTT
TRBJ2-7	TRBV6-5	NA	NA	CASSYETGASKYF	TGTGCCAGCAGTTACGAAACGGGAGCATCTAAGTACTTC
TRBJ1-1	TRBV4-2	NA	NA	CASSQDQGTEAFF	TGTGCCAGCAGCCAAGATCAGGGCACTGAAGCTTTCTTT
TRBJ2-7	TRBV2	NA	NA	CASGGTPGGEQYF	TGTGCCAGCGGTGGGACACCGGGGGGCGAGCAGTACTTC
TRBJ2-1	TRBV21-1	NA	NA	CASSKEGRRLADPAYNEQFF	TGTGCCAGCAGCAAAGAGGGCCGGAGACTAGCGGACCCAGCATACAATGAGCAGTTCTTC
TRBJ2-7	TRBV19	NA	TRBD1	CASSNPGTATYEQYF	TGTGCCAGTAGTAACCCCGGGACAGCCACCTACGAGCAGTACTTC
TRBJ2-7	TRBV28	NA	TRBD2	CASSWGLAGNYEQYF	TGTGCCAGCAGTTGGGGACTAGCGGGAAACTACGAGCAGTACTTC
TRBJ2-1	TRBV5-1	once	NA	CASSVVQGYNEQFF	TGCGCCAGCAGCGTGGTTCAGGGTTACAATGAGCAGTTCTTC
TRBJ2-6	TRBV10-3	NA	NA	CAISESEGSGANGLTF	TGTGCCATCAGTGAGTCTGAAGGTTCTGGGGCCAACGGCCTGACTTTC
TRBJ1-1	TRBV6-5	NA	NA	CASSYARRHREAFF	TGTGCCAGCAGTTACGCCCGGCGACACCGTGAAGCTTTCTTT
TRBJ1-2	TRBV5-8	few	TRBD1	CASSPYRTGLYGYTF	TGTGCCAGCAGCCCCTACCGGACAGGGCTCTATGGCTACACCTTC
TRBJ1-1	TRBV5-1	NA	NA	CASSLEQMNTEAFF	TGCGCCAGCAGCTTGGAACAGATGAACACTGAAGCTTTCTTT
TRBJ2-7	TRBV19	NA	NA	CASSIAHRSYEQYF	TGTGCCAGTAGTATAGCCCACAGGTCCTACGAGCAGTACTTC
TRBJ1-2	TRBV6-1	NA	NA	CASRTTASSYGYTF	TGTGCCAGCAGGACGACAGCCTCCAGCTATGGCTACACCTTC
TRBJ1-2	TRBV5-1	NA	NA	CASSLSGFGYTF	TGCGCCAGCAGCTTATCAGGGTTTGGCTACACCTTC
TRBJ1-1	TRBV5-4	NA	NA	CASSFSPRKNTEAFF	TGTGCCAGCAGCTTTTCGCCCAGGAAGAACACTGAAGCTTTCTTT
TRBJ2-3	TRBV5-8	NA	NA	CASSSGPTNRPMSQYF	TGTGCCAGCAGCTCCGGCCCAACAAACAGGCCGATGTCGCAGTATTTT
TRBJ1-2	TRBV25-1	few	TRBD1	CASSEGTGGGYGYTF	TGTGCCAGCAGTGAAGGGACAGGGGGCGGCTATGGCTACACCTTC
TRBJ2-5	TRBV19	NA	TRBD2	CASSIRAGGPETQYF	TGTGCCAGTAGTATACGAGCGGGAGGGCCGGAGACCCAGTACTTC
TRBJ1-2	TRBV2	NA	NA	CASSGLSLGGVSGYTF	TGTGCCAGCAGTGGATTGTCTTTAGGGGGGGTATCTGGCTACACCTTC
TRBJ2-6	TRBV27	NA	TRBD1	CASSPTGASFSGANVLTF	TGTGCCAGCAGTCCCACAGGGGCATCCTTCTCTGGGGCCAACGTCCTGACTTTC
TRBJ2-1	TRBV7-2	NA	NA	CASSGISALGEFF	TGTGCCAGCAGCGGGATTTCGGCACTCGGGGAGTTCTTC
TRBJ2-5	TRBV5-6	NA	TRBD1	CTSSLWRTGTKETQYF	TGTACCAGCAGCTTGTGGAGGACAGGTACTAAAGAGACCCAGTACTTC
TRBJ1-1	TRBV30	NA	NA	CAWSVASTEAFF	TGTGCCTGGAGTGTAGCGTCTACTGAAGCTTTCTTT
TRBJ1-1	TRBV6-6	NA	NA	CASSSNARVNTEAFF	TGTGCCAGCAGTTCAAATGCCAGGGTAAACACTGAAGCTTTCTTT
TRBJ2-7	TRBV18	once	NA	CASSPLQSSYEQYF	TGTGCCAGCTCACCATTACAGAGCTCCTACGAGCAGTACTTC
TRBJ1-1	TRBV5-5	NA	NA	CASSLDTANMNTEAFF	TGTGCCAGCAGCTTGGATACAGCCAACATGAACACTGAAGCTTTCTTT
TRBJ2-1	TRBV2	few	NA	CASSKQGNYNEQFF	TGTGCCAGCAGTAAACAGGGTAACTACAATGAGCAGTTCTTC
TRBJ2-7	TRBV9	NA	TRBD1	CASSEGQGLYEQYF	TGTGCCAGCAGCGAAGGACAGGGTCTCTACGAGCAGTACTTC
TRBJ1-4	TRBV9	NA	TRBD1	CASTRSGQGSEKLFF	TGTGCCAGCACCCGATCGGGACAGGGATCCGAAAAACTGTTTTTT
TRBJ2-1	TRBV4-2	NA	TRBD2	CASSQAGGAGNYNEQFF	TGTGCCAGCAGCCAAGCTGGTGGAGCGGGAAACTACAATGAGCAGTTCTTC
TRBJ2-6	TRBV28	few	NA	CASSLLGGNSGANVLTF	TGTGCCAGCAGTTTATTAGGGGGAAACTCTGGGGCCAACGTCCTGACTTTC
TRBJ2-7	TRBV4-3	NA	NA	CASSPDRWTYEQYF	TGCGCCAGCAGCCCCGACAGGTGGACCTACGAGCAGTACTTC
TRBJ2-3	TRBV5-1	NA	TRBD2	CASRPSGGYSTDTQYF	TGCGCCAGCAGGCCTAGCGGGGGGTATAGCACAGATACGCAGTATTTT
TRBJ2-3	TRBV4-2	NA	TRBD2	CASSRAGGGVGASTDTQYF	TGTGCCAGCAGCCGAGCGGGAGGGGGCGTTGGGGCTAGCACAGATACGCAGTATTTT
TRBJ1-2	TRBV9	once	TRBD1	CASSPPGQSSNYGYTF	TGTGCCAGCAGCCCCCCGGGACAGTCTTCTAACTATGGCTACACCTTC
TRBJ2-3	TRBV2	NA	TRBD2	CASGRLALVGADTQYF	TGTGCCAGCGGGAGACTAGCTCTAGTTGGGGCAGATACGCAGTATTTT
TRBJ2-1	TRBV5-6	NA	TRBD2	CASSFVHQTSGRTEQFF	TGTGCCAGCAGCTTTGTCCATCAGACTAGCGGGAGAACTGAGCAGTTCTTC
TRBJ2-4	TRBV11-1	NA	TRBD2	CASSLAGLAGNIQYF	TGTGCCAGCAGCTTAGCCGGGCTAGCGGGGAACATTCAGTACTTC